This TCR beta chain was captured by sequencing in a study of T-cell memory formation after mild COVID-19. Study summary: Clusters of TCRs were largely donor specific. Findings of the study overall: The second-wave clones peaking on day 37 were not confirmed as SARS-CoV-2-specific. The finding that pre-infection memory included some responding clones suggested that cross-reactive memory joined. The study found contracting CD4+ clones mainly in CM and EM and contracting CD8+ clones in EMRA.

This clonotype was found a few times. Its antigen remains unidentified. The germline V gene has CDR1 MNHEY and CDR2 SVGEGT. CDR3 size: 13 residues. V was clipped by 2 bases and J by 8 bases, with 12 bases between them. TCRdb reanalysed the 5' RACE reads using MiXCR and keeps one entry per CDR3 protein. Of 560,000 or so distinct CDR3 sequences in the sample, 17% were seen once. Sequenced: PBMCs or a T cell subset sorted from them (not recorded which). V gene TRBV6-2 or TRBV6-3 combines with J gene TRBJ1-2; D gene ambiguous. The clonotype originates from an adult woman who had mild COVID-19 (a few samples of this study predate the infection). Cell type and time point are not known. The CDR3: CASSYQLEGGYTF. DNA of the CDR3: TGTGCCAGCAGTTACCAGCTTGAAGGAGGCTACACCTTC.